The text below deals with one TCR beta chain. These data are taken from a study of blood T cell repertoires in COVID-19. Turning to the study itself: From the United States, Italy and Spain came samples of acute and convalescent COVID-19. From T cells, B-cell-depleted T cells, or PBMCs came the material, which was cDNA or gDNA.

Recovered status applied to Cohort 3 donors who had two consecutive negative PCRs. It also applied to those with clearance or with symptom resolution. In the original workflow: Estimation of nucleated cell counts relied on the amplification of reference gene primers. Only in-frame clones appear in the TCRdb table, and some are missing; sequencing was by immunoSEQ multiplex PCR. Clone size and V and J calls were adopted from that table, with D and trimming inferred from the DNA. The sample contains about 280,000 clones, approximately 89% of which appear only once. Material: PBMCs or T cells enriched from blood (not recorded which). The TCR originated in a woman in her sixties or seventies who had recovered from COVID-19.

CDR3 sequence reads: CASSSSSGRARTGELFF. Here the CDR3 DNA reads TGTGCCAGCAGCTCTTCTAGCGGGAGGGCCCGGACCGGGGAGCTGTTTTTT. The chain carries TRBV7-2 and TRBJ2-2; TRBD2 agrees at 12 bases. The V and J ends lost 4 bases and 5 bases, in that order; junction bases with no gene match: 8. Germline assignment: CDR1 SGHTA and CDR2 FQGNSA. The CDR3 consists of 17 residues.